A selection of T cell receptor beta chains follows, all from one sample in a study of cytomegalovirus exposure and HLA in healthy donors. Only in-frame clones appear in the TCRdb table, and some are missing; sequencing was by immunoSEQ multiplex PCR. The sample has 200,000 or so clones, 60% to 80% seen once; the top ten hold around 1.8%. The sequenced material came from PBMCs. These receptors were obtained from a man aged 18 to 30 in good health and CMV-seronegative. The CDR3 runs from the conserved cysteine through the conserved F or W. The D gene is left open where the match is weak. The size of a clone is reported for some rows only, either as once, few or many, or as a class for expanded clones.

V	size	D	J	DNA	CDR3
TRBV7-2	.	.	TRBJ2-6	TGTGCCAGCAGCTTAGATAGCTCTGGGGCCAACGTCCTGACTTTC	CASSLDSSGANVLTF
TRBV7-9	.	TRBD1	TRBJ1-2	TGTGCCAGCAGCTGGGGGACAGGGTCCTATGGCTACACCTTC	CASSWGTGSYGYTF
TRBV19	few	TRBD1	TRBJ1-4	TGTGCCAGTATCGCAAGAGGGACAGGGACAACTAATGAAAAACTGTTTTTT	CASIARGTGTTNEKLFF
TRBV6-1	.	.	TRBJ2-5	TGTGCCAGCAGCCCGGGTGGGACCCAGTACTTC	CASSPGGTQYF
TRBV4-1	.	.	TRBJ1-1	TGCGCCAGCAGCCCGATGCCGGGGGTCCTGAACACTGAAGCTTTCTTT	CASSPMPGVLNTEAFF
TRBV2	once	.	TRBJ1-5	TGTGCCAGCAGGGGGGAGGGCAATCAGCCCCAGCATTTT	CASRGEGNQPQHF
TRBV28	.	.	TRBJ2-1	TGTGCCAGCACCTTAACGGGGTCCTACAATGAGCAGTTCTTC	CASTLTGSYNEQFF
TRBV4-1	few	.	TRBJ2-7	TGCGCCAGCAGCCAAGATTTCGTGGCGGGCATTAACTCCTACGAGCAGTACTTC	CASSQDFVAGINSYEQYF
TRBV15	.	.	TRBJ2-3	TGTGCCACCAGCAGAGATAGTAGTTCAGATACGCAGTATTTT	CATSRDSSSDTQYF
TRBV29-1	.	TRBD1	TRBJ2-5	TGCAGCGTTGAAGAGGTTGCGGGACAGGGGCTTGGGGCCCAGTACTTC	CSVEEVAGQGLGAQYF